Each of the 29 T cell receptor beta chains below was sequenced from the same sample in a study of post-analysis software for immune sequencing data. General study points: The study found TRBV5-6, TRBV5-1 and TRBV20-1 among roughly 5 TRBV segments more frequent in patients than controls.

Each TCR beta cDNA library carried unique molecular identifiers. Via MiXCR, TCRdb re-called the PCR reads, giving one row per CDR3 protein. The data hold about 200,000 distinct CDR3 sequences, with around 30% observed a single time. Their antigens are not known. Specimen: blood. The receptors shown here come from a girl under 18 with multiple sclerosis.

The table lists this clonotype with many counts. This chain links TRBV5-1 with TRBJ2-7; 11 bases line up with TRBD2. The CDR3 covers 16 residues. The V gene end was trimmed by 4 bases and the J gene end by 6 bases; junction bases not matched to a gene: 12. CDR1 and CDR2 from the germline V gene are SGHRS and YFSETQ. The CDR3 DNA reads TGCGCCAGCAGCCCTCAGCCATCCGGGACTAGCGGCGAGCAGTACTTC. It is translated as CASSPQPSGTSGEQYF.

The chain carries TRBV6-2 or TRBV6-3 and TRBJ1-1, with TRBD1 as a possible D gene (6 bases). Germline CDR1 and CDR2: MNHEY and SVGEGT. There are 14 residues in the CDR3. The V and J ends lost 2 bases and 4 bases respectively, with 11 bases between them. The CDR3 is CASSYRGMSTEAFF. CDR3 DNA: TGTGCCAGCAGTTACAGGGGGATGAGCACTGAAGCTTTCTTT.

This clonotype was counted many times. This chain links TRBV7-9 with TRBJ1-2; D perhaps matches TRBD1 (5 bases). CDR1 and CDR2 (germline): SEHNR, FQNEAQ (reference sequence). V was clipped by 4 bases and J by 8 bases, with 11 bases between them. The CDR3 spans 12 residues. The CDR3 DNA is TGTGCCAGCAGCTCCCCAGGGAGGGGCTACACCTTC. It translates to CASSSPGRGYTF.

This clonotype was seen more than once but under ten times. CDR3 in DNA: TGTGCCAGCAGTCTGACTAGCGGATCCGAGCAGTACTTC. This sequence encodes CASSLTSGSEQYF. The V call is TRBV2, the J call TRBJ2-7; 9 nucleotides align to TRBD2. Germline V lookup: CDR1 SNHLY, CDR2 FYNNEI. The junction had 5 bases not matched to a gene; V was cut back by 5 bases and J by 6 bases. CDR3 size: 13 residues.

This clonotype was found many times. The rearrangement joins TRBV5-1 to TRBJ1-2, with TRBD1 matching 10 bases. The V gene end was trimmed by 4 bases and the J gene end by 8 bases; junction bases not matched to a gene: 11. Germline V gives CDR1 SGHRS, CDR2 YFSETQ. This CDR3 is 15 amino acids long. Written as DNA, the CDR3 is TGCGCCAGCAGCACCCAGACAGGGGGCGCGGAAGGCTACACCTTC. Amino acid sequence: CASSTQTGGAEGYTF. Full variable domain (missing parts from reference TRBV5-1 and TRBJ1-2): KAGVTQTPRYLIKTRGQQVTLSCSPISGHRSVSWYQQTPGQGLQFLFEYFSETQRNKGNFPGRFSGRQFSNSRSEMNVSTLELGDSALYLCASSTQTGGAEGYTFGSGTRLTVV.

This clonotype turned up a few times. The chain recombines TRBV30 with TRBJ1-5; D is possibly TRBD1 (5 bases). Trimming took 4 bases from V and 9 from J, leaving 22 bases between them. This CDR3 comprises 15 residues. Germline CDR1 reads GTSNPN; CDR2 reads SVGIG (reference sequence). The CDR3 sequence: CAWNPPGLPYGPQHF. The CDR3 DNA sequence: TGTGCCTGGAACCCTCCGGGACTCCCCTACGGGCCCCAGCATTTT.

The chain has TRBV4-1 and TRBJ1-1, with D tentatively TRBD1 (5 bases). This CDR3 is built from 17 residues. Germline CDR1 and CDR2: MGHRA and YSYEKL. Between the trimmed V and J ends, which lost 1 base and 1 base, there was a span of 16 bases. For the CDR3, the DNA is TGCGCCAGCAGCCAAGTAGCGTTGGACACCGCGAACACTGAAGCTTTCTTT. Translation: CASSQVALDTANTEAFF.

This clonotype was seen only a few times. The V and J genes are TRBV20-1 and TRBJ2-7, with D tentatively TRBD1 or TRBD2 (5 bases each). Germline loops: CDR1 DFQATT, CDR2 SNEGSKA (reference sequence). Trimming stripped 5 bases from V and 2 bases from J, with 13 bases between. This CDR3 region has 13 residues. The CDR3 is CSAGRDETYEQYF. The CDR3 DNA sequence: TGCAGTGCTGGCCGGGACGAGACCTACGAGCAGTACTTC.

This clonotype was observed many times. The V call is TRBV20-1, the J call TRBJ2-3; 9 bases are shared with TRBD1. The V and J ends lost 5 bases and 4 bases, in that order; junction bases with no gene match: 7. CDR1 is DFQATT and CDR2 is SNEGSKA in the germline V gene (reference sequence). The length of the CDR3 is 14 residues. CDR3 in DNA: TGCAGTGCTGTACAGGGGGCGGGTTCAGATACGCAGTATTTT. Translating gives CSAVQGAGSDTQYF.

This chain joins TRBV6-6 and TRBJ2-5; 8 positions match TRBD2. The end of the DNA aligns better with TRBJ2-7, so the J call may be wrong. This CDR3 contains 14 residues. From germline, CDR1 is MNHNY and CDR2 SVGAGI (reference sequence). DNA of the CDR3: TGTGCCAGCAGTCCAAGACTAGCGAGAAGCGAGCAGTACTTC. Translating it yields CASSPRLARSEQYF.

As regards this clonotype: A much larger clone is a single base away; this may be a read error. The chain carries TRBV7-3 and TRBJ2-7; perhaps TRBD1 as D (5 bases). V lost 1 base and J lost 10, with 20 bases in between. CDR3 length equals 15 residues. Per germline, CDR1 SGHTA and CDR2 FQGTGA. CDR3 loop: CASSLRGTSGDTQYF. The DNA of the CDR3 is TGTGCCAGCAGCTTAAGGGGCACTTCTGGAGACACCCAGTACTTC.

This chain connects TRBV2 to TRBJ2-2; D is ambiguous. Germline CDR1 reads SNHLY; CDR2 reads FYNNEI. V lost 4 bases to trimming and J lost 1 base, with 4 bases between them. The CDR3 has 13 residues. The DNA for the CDR3 is TGTGCCAGCAGTGCGGGGAACACCGGGGAGCTGTTTTTT. Protein: CASSAGNTGELFF.

This clonotype was observed at least ten times. This chain uses TRBV7-9 with TRBJ2-1, with unresolved D. The CDR3 sequence is 12 residues long. With 3 bases removed from V and 2 bases from J, the gap between germline ends came to 2 bases. Germline V gene sequence: CDR1 SEHNR, CDR2 FQNEAQ (reference sequence). CDR3 sequence: CASSLPYNEQFF. The CDR3, as DNA: TGTGCCAGCAGCTTGCCCTACAATGAGCAGTTCTTC.

This clonotype was seen only a few times. The chain joins TRBV28 to TRBJ1-2; 10 nucleotides agree with TRBD1. The V and J ends lost 6 bases and 4 bases, in that order; junction bases with no gene match: 8. Germline CDR1 MDHEN, CDR2 SYDVKM. CDR3 length: 15 residues. The CDR3 bases are TGTGCCAGCAGACGGCCGGGGACAGGGGCCTATGGCTACACCTTC. Protein product: CASRRPGTGAYGYTF.

This clonotype was found many times. The chain uses TRBV7-2 and TRBJ2-7, with D tentatively TRBD1 (5 bases). The germline CDR1 and CDR2 sequences are SGHTA and FQGNSA. The germline V and J ends were trimmed by 2 bases and 0 bases, with 8 bases remaining between them. The CDR3 is made up of 14 amino acids. Here the CDR3 reads CASSLSRDSYEQYF. The CDR3 DNA sequence: TGTGCCAGCAGCTTATCCAGGGACTCCTACGAGCAGTACTTC. Based on the CDR3 plus reference TRBV7-2 and TRBJ2-7, the full variable domain is GAGVSQSPSNKVTEKGKDVELRCDPISGHTALYWYRQSLGQGLEFLIYFQGNSAPDKSGLPSDRFSAERTGGSVSTLTIQRTQQEDSAVYLCASSLSRDSYEQYFGPGTRLTVT.

The chain carries TRBV3-1 and TRBJ2-1; 9 positions agree with TRBD1. Germline V CDR1 and CDR2: LGHDT, YNNKEL (reference sequence). This CDR3 is built from 15 residues. The ends lost 7 bases at V and 4 bases at J; junction bases unmatched: 8. CDR3 sequence: CASMNRDRAYNEQFF. CDR3 sequence (DNA): TGTGCCAGCATGAACCGGGACAGGGCTTACAATGAGCAGTTCTTC.

This clonotype has ten or more counts. The chain has TRBV4-1 and TRBJ1-1; perhaps TRBD1 as D (5 bases). Per the germline V gene, CDR1 is MGHRA and CDR2 is YSYEKL. The V gene lost 0 bases and the J gene lost 0 bases, with 17 bases spanning the gap. CDR3 length equals 18 residues. The CDR3 DNA reads as TGCGCCAGCAGCCAAGATCCACAGGTGTCTCTTATGAACACTGAAGCTTTCTTT. Its protein product is CASSQDPQVSLMNTEAFF.

This clonotype was seen only a few times. The V and J genes are TRBV6-5 and TRBJ1-1, with a tentative D call TRBD1 (5 bases). The germline V and J ends were trimmed by 7 bases and 7 bases, with 19 bases remaining between them. The germline CDR1 and CDR2 sequences are MNHEY and SVGAGI. The length of the CDR3 is 14 residues. This chain's CDR3 is CASKTDRLSGEAFF. DNA for the CDR3: TGTGCCAGCAAAACAGACAGATTAAGTGGTGAAGCTTTCTTT.

At least ten counts were recorded for this clonotype. This chain uses TRBV20-1 with TRBJ2-1, with TRBD2 matching 9 bases. The CDR3 is 14 amino acids. Germline V lookup: CDR1 DFQATT, CDR2 SNEGSKA (reference sequence). V was pared by 3 bases and J by 8 bases, with 8 bases of the junction left unmatched. This chain's CDR3 is CSASSSGNWYEQFF. The DNA of the CDR3 is TGCAGTGCTAGTTCTAGCGGGAACTGGTATGAGCAGTTCTTC.

CDR3 amino acids: CASSTSGNPEAFF. The CDR3 nucleotides read TGTGCCAGCAGCACAAGTGGTAACCCTGAAGCTTTCTTT. The chain employs TRBV28 and TRBJ1-1; no definite D call. Between the trimmed V and J ends, which lost 6 bases and 6 bases, there was a span of 14 bases. CDR1 is MDHEN, CDR2 SYDVKM, per germline. This CDR3 has 13 residues.

About this clonotype: A much bigger clone sits one base away, suggesting this may be a read error. The chain combines TRBV6-5 with TRBJ2-6; 8 bases are shared with TRBD1. V lost 6 bases, J lost 2 bases, and 3 bases stayed unmatched. The CDR3 is 15 residues long. Germline CDR1 and CDR2: MNHEY and SVGAGI. The CDR3 DNA is TGTGCCAGCAGGTCACAGGGGGCTGGGGCCAACGTCCTGACTTTC. The encoded protein is CASRSQGAGANVLTF.

The rearrangement links TRBV20-1 to TRBJ2-1, with D tentatively TRBD2 (6 bases). The germline CDR1 and CDR2 sequences are DFQATT and SNEGSKA (reference sequence). The CDR3 totals 14 residues. The ends were cut back, 4 bases at V and 3 bases at J, with 13 bases in the middle. The CDR3: CSATLAGLYNEQFF. In DNA, the CDR3 is TGCAGTGCTACTCTGGCGGGACTCTACAATGAGCAGTTCTTC.

As regards this clonotype: A much larger clone differs from this one at a single base, so this may be a read error. The J gene is TRBJ1-2, the V gene TRBV20-1; unclear D gene. In germline, CDR1 is DFQATT, CDR2 SNEGSKA (reference sequence). CDR3 size: 15 residues. CDR3 DNA sequence: TGCAATGCCCAAGGAGAGACAACCGCTAACTATGGCTACACCTTC. It yields the protein CNAQGETTANYGYTF.

This clonotype was seen at least ten times. The chain uses TRBV6-5 and TRBJ2-7, with 7 bases fitting TRBD1. The CDR3 contains 14 residues. Germline loops: CDR1 MNHEY, CDR2 SVGAGI. After removal of 5 bases from V and 1 base from J, the junction contained 5 bases not matched to a gene. Written as DNA, the CDR3 is TGTGCCAGCAGTCCGACAGGGCTGTCCTACGAGCAGTACTTC. Its protein product is CASSPTGLSYEQYF.

This clonotype was observed many times. The junction does not match germline at one end; this may be a read error. V gene TRBV24-1 combines with J gene TRBJ2-1; D unclear. Germline lookup yields CDR1 KGHDR and CDR2 SFDVKD. This CDR3 region has 16 residues. As DNA, the CDR3 is TGTGCCACCAGTGATTCTGCGCACTTAAAGTACAATGGGCAGTTCTTC. Amino acids: CATSDSAHLKYNGQFF.

This clonotype came up many times. This chain connects TRBV20-1 to TRBJ2-7; 12 positions agree with TRBD2. Trimming took 5 bases from V and 3 from J; bases not matched to a gene: 11. This CDR3 spans 16 amino acids. CDR1 and CDR2 from the germline V gene are DFQATT and SNEGSKA (reference sequence). This chain's CDR3 is CSAARTSGTALYEQYF. The CDR3 DNA follows: TGCAGTGCTGCGAGGACTAGCGGGACCGCTCTCTACGAGCAGTACTTC.

This clonotype appeared many times. The rearrangement joins TRBV5-6 to TRBJ2-4; 11 bases are a match to TRBD2. Trimming at V came to 1 base and at J to 4 bases, leaving 4 bases not matched to a gene. The CDR3 is 16 residues long. Germline CDR1 and CDR2: SGHDT and YYEEEE. CDR3 loop: CASSLFSSGRKNIQYF. As DNA, the CDR3 is TGTGCCAGCAGCTTGTTTTCTAGCGGGAGGAAAAACATTCAGTACTTC.

About this clonotype: A single base separates this from a much larger clone, so it may be a read error. V gene TRBV29-1 combines with J gene TRBJ1-2; D is ambiguous. The germline V gene has CDR1 SQVTM and CDR2 ANQGSEA. CDR3 size: 11 residues. The V end lost 8 bases, the J end lost 4 bases, and 11 bases lay between the germline ends. In nucleotides, the CDR3 is TGCAGCCTACGGGCGGGCTATGGCTACACCTTC. As protein: CSLRAGYGYTF.

Worth noting for this clonotype: Since a much larger clone is just one base distant, this may be a read error. The V and J genes are TRBV7-7 and TRBJ2-7; possible D gene TRBD2, 6 bases. The germline CDR1 and CDR2 sequences are SSHAT and FNYEAQ (reference sequence). This CDR3 has 14 residues. The V gene lost 1 base and the J gene lost 7 bases, with 14 bases spanning the gap. CDR3 region: CASSLGDFSDEQYF. The CDR3 DNA sequence: TGTGCCAGCAGCTTAGGGGACTTCTCGGATGAGCAGTACTTC.